Each of the 25 T cell receptor beta chains below was sequenced from the same sample in a study of T cells in Graves' hyperthyroidism and ophthalmopathy. RNA transcripts yielded amplified TCR beta CDR3 regions. When the TCR CDR3 underwent first-round RT-PCR, the HTBI primer set was used. One entry per CDR3 protein results from TCRdb running MiXCR on the multiplex PCR reads. The table includes roughly 280,000 distinct CDR3 sequences, about 17% detected once. Sequencing was carried out using blood. All receptors derive from a woman aged 55-70 years with Graves' ophthalmopathy.

This clonotype was seen at least ten times. The J gene is TRBJ2-1, the V gene TRBV28; the match to TRBD1 covers 8 bases. The ends lost 3 bases at V and 5 bases at J; junction bases unmatched: 6. CDR1 and CDR2 from the germline V gene are MDHEN and SYDVKM. This CDR3 comprises 15 residues. The DNA of the CDR3 is TGTGCCAGCAGTTTGTTTGGACAGGGAAACAATGAGCAGTTCTTC. It yields the protein CASSLFGQGNNEQFF.

This clonotype appeared many times. V is TRBV20-1 and J is TRBJ2-7; perhaps TRBD2 as D (6 bases). The CDR3 contains 13 residues. Germline V gene sequence: CDR1 DFQATT, CDR2 SNEGSKA (reference sequence). V was clipped by 3 bases and J by 1 base, with 10 bases between them. CDR3: CSARNAGSYEQYF. The DNA for the CDR3 is TGCAGTGCTAGGAACGCGGGGTCCTACGAGCAGTACTTC.

This clonotype has at least ten counts. The junction and the germline gene differ at one end; a read error may be behind it. DNA of the CDR3: TGTGCTAGCAGCTTAGACAGGGCCGCGGAGCAGTACTTC. Translated: CASSLDRAAEQYF. The V gene is TRBV7-7, the J gene TRBJ2-7; 7 bases are shared with TRBD1. The germline V gene has CDR1 SSHAT and CDR2 FNYEAQ (reference sequence). The CDR3 sequence is 13 residues long.

This clonotype was detected many times. The chain joins TRBV4-1 to TRBJ1-5, with D unclear. Per germline, CDR1 MGHRA and CDR2 YSYEKL. Trimming removed 2 bases at V and 6 bases at J, with 11 bases between. CDR3 length: 14 residues. The CDR3 nucleotides are TGCGCCAGCAGCCAAAGCAGTAAGGTTCAGCCCCAGCATTTT. Its protein is CASSQSSKVQPQHF.

Concerning this clonotype itself: One junction end disagrees with the germline gene, perhaps due to a read error. This sequence joins TRBV2 and TRBJ2-7, with 9 bases fitting TRBD1. CDR3 size: 15 residues. Germline-derived CDR1 and CDR2 are SNHLY and FYNNEI. The CDR3 here is CAISESGTGTYEQYF. The CDR3 DNA reads TGTGCCATCAGTGAGTCAGGGACAGGGACTTACGAGCAGTACTTC.

The chain uses TRBV19 and TRBJ1-5; no clear D gene. CDR3 length equals 13 residues. CDR1 LNHDA and CDR2 SQIVND come from the germline V gene (reference sequence). V lost 3 bases and J lost 4, with 7 bases in between. The CDR3 DNA reads TGTGCCAGTAGTATGCGAGGTAATCAGCCCCAGCATTTT. Its protein product is CASSMRGNQPQHF.

A note on this clonotype: The junction does not match germline at one end; this may be a read error. The gene calls are TRBV5-4 and TRBJ1-5; D is uncertain. The CDR3 totals 16 residues. Germline V lookup: CDR1 SGHNT, CDR2 YYREEE (reference sequence). The CDR3 here is CAGSLGGPDSNQPQHF. CDR3 DNA: TGTGCCGGCAGCTTGGGAGGGCCAGATAGCAATCAGCCCCAGCATTTT. Together with reference TRBV5-4 and TRBJ1-5, the CDR3 gives the full variable domain: ETGVTQSPTHLIKTRGQQVTLRCSSQSGHNTVSWYQQALGQGPQFIFQYYREEENGRGNFPPRFSGLQFPNYSSELNVNALELDDSALYLCAGSLGGPDSNQPQHFGDGTRLSIL.

This clonotype was seen a few times. The rearrangement links TRBV6-6 to TRBJ2-7; tentatively, D is TRBD1 (5 bases). V lost 1 base and J lost 5, with 12 bases in between. The CDR3 loop spans 14 amino acids. Germline V gene data show CDR1 as MNHNY and CDR2 as SVGAGI (reference sequence). The CDR3 DNA reads TGTGCCAGCAGTTACTATGGGCAGGGTAACGAGCAGTACTTC. Residues: CASSYYGQGNEQYF.

This clonotype was detected once. This chain links TRBV5-6 with TRBJ1-3, with unresolved D. Trimming left V 0 bases short and J 4 bases short, with 8 bases between. This CDR3 has 14 amino acids. Germline CDR1 reads SGHDT; CDR2 reads YYEEEE. For the CDR3, the DNA is TGTGCCAGCAGCTTGGTTGGGTCCGGAAACACCATATATTTT. Translation: CASSLVGSGNTIYF.

This clonotype was picked up many times. V usage is TRBV5-5 and J usage is TRBJ2-5; D gene unclear. CDR1 and CDR2 (germline): SGHKS, YYEKEE (reference sequence). Trimming took 5 bases from V and 4 from J, leaving 15 bases between them. This CDR3 comprises 14 residues. CDR3 bases: TGTGCCAGCAGTTTGACAATTACCGCAGAGACCCAGTACTTC. Its protein product is CASSLTITAETQYF.

This clonotype was recorded a few times. The chain links TRBV29-1 to TRBJ2-3; no reliable D call. With 1 base removed from V and 3 bases from J, the gap between germline ends came to 5 bases. Germline V gives CDR1 SQVTM, CDR2 ANQGSEA. There are 12 residues in the CDR3. The CDR3 region has the DNA TGCAGCGTTGAAGCCGTGACAGATACGCAGTATTTT. This gives the protein CSVEAVTDTQYF.

To note about this clonotype: A read error may be the cause here, since a much bigger clone is one base away. The chain couples TRBV18 to TRBJ1-1; maybe TRBD1 (5 bases). The germline CDR1 and CDR2 sequences are KGHSH and LQKENI. The CDR3 has 15 amino acids. Written as DNA, the CDR3 is TGTGCCGGCTCACCTACAGGCGGAGATAACACTGAAGCTTTCTTT. It yields the protein CAGSPTGGDNTEAFF.

This clonotype was seen many times. This chain uses TRBV12-3 or TRBV12-4 with TRBJ2-1, with TRBD2 matching 10 bases. Unmatched junction bases numbered 7, after V lost 4 bases and J lost 7 bases. The CDR3 is 15 residues long. CDR3 DNA: TGTGCCAGCAGTTCCCTAGCGGGAGCTCGGAATGAGCAGTTCTTC. It encodes CASSSLAGARNEQFF.

V and J are TRBV30 and TRBJ2-7; D might be TRBD2 (5 bases). Germline CDR1 GTSNPN, CDR2 SVGIG (reference sequence). V was trimmed by 0 bases and J by 2 bases, leaving 23 bases between them. The CDR3 is 18 amino acids. Here the CDR3 DNA reads TGTGCCTGGAGTGTACTTAGCGCCCAACTGGGCATTCCCTACGAGCAGTACTTC. Its translation is CAWSVLSAQLGIPYEQYF.

This clonotype was seen many times. The genes are TRBV10-2 and TRBJ1-2; D call uncertain. The CDR3 is made up of 12 amino acids. The V end was cut by 5 bases, the J end by 3 bases, with 7 bases between. The germline gives CDR1 WSHSY, CDR2 SAAADI. The CDR3 sequence is CASSKDDYGYTF. The CDR3 region has the DNA TGCGCCAGCAGTAAGGACGACTATGGCTACACCTTC.

The V and J genes are TRBV7-8 and TRBJ2-3; D gene ambiguous. The CDR3 is 17 amino acids. The germline V and J ends were trimmed by 1 base and 2 bases, with 16 bases remaining between them. The V gene's germline CDR1 is SGHVS and CDR2 FQNEAQ. CDR3 loop: CASSLEPGPRITDTQYF. CDR3 DNA: TGTGCCAGCAGCTTAGAACCAGGTCCTCGCATCACAGATACGCAGTATTTT.

In this sample, this clonotype turned up many times. The genes are TRBV20-1 and TRBJ1-6, with D possibly being TRBD1 (5 bases). Germline V lookup: CDR1 DFQATT, CDR2 SNEGSKA (reference sequence). V was trimmed by 3 bases and J by 7 bases, leaving 10 bases between them. The CDR3 extends over 13 amino acids. CDR3 sequence: CSASLGDNSPLHF. Written as DNA, the CDR3 is TGCAGTGCTAGTCTGGGGGACAATTCACCCCTCCACTTT.

The sample holds many counts of this clonotype. This rearrangement joins TRBV18 to TRBJ1-1, with a possible D match to TRBD1 (5 bases). The CDR3 is 14 amino acids. Trimming pared 6 bases from V and 3 bases from J, leaving 14 bases between. Looked up from germline, CDR1 is KGHSH and CDR2 is LQKENI. CDR3 region: CASSPIGGDTEAFF. The CDR3 bases are TGTGCCAGCTCCCCCATTGGGGGGGACACTGAAGCTTTCTTT.

This clonotype appeared many times. This chain joins TRBV7-2 and TRBJ2-5; D unresolved. Trimming cost V 2 bases and J 3 bases, with 10 bases left between them. Germline-derived CDR1 and CDR2 are SGHTA and FQGNSA. This CDR3 contains 14 residues. This chain's CDR3 is CASSLTYKEETQYF. CDR3 nucleotide sequence: TGTGCCAGCAGCTTAACTTACAAAGAAGAGACCCAGTACTTC.

The chain carries TRBV20-1 and TRBJ2-2, with TRBD2 matching over 9 bases. Trimming removed 0 bases from V and 6 bases from J; junction bases left unmatched: 5. This CDR3 comprises 15 residues. Germline CDR1 is DFQATT and CDR2 is SNEGSKA (reference sequence). CDR3 bases: TGCAGTGCTAGAGATTGCGGGAGGGCGTCCGGGGAGCTGTTTTTT. Its translation: CSARDCGRASGELFF.

This clonotype turned up a few times. CDR3 protein: CASSPSLDRYYEQYF. The CDR3 coding sequence is TGTGCCAGCAGCCCCTCACTTGACAGGTACTACGAGCAGTACTTC. The chain carries TRBV11-2 and TRBJ2-7; D might be TRBD1 (6 bases). This CDR3 is 15 amino acids long. Germline CDR1 and CDR2: SGHAT and FQNNGV. The V and J ends lost 5 bases and 3 bases respectively, with 17 bases between them.

This clonotype has a handful of counts. The CDR3 region has the DNA TGTGCCAGCAGCTGGGCGGACAGGGGCTGGACCTACAATGAGCAGTTCTTC. Protein product: CASSWADRGWTYNEQFF. This chain joins TRBV5-4 and TRBJ2-1, with TRBD1 matching 9 bases. Germline CDR1 SGHNT, CDR2 YYREEE (reference sequence). The CDR3 totals 17 residues. With V trimmed by 3 bases and J by 2 bases, 9 bases remained unmatched.

This clonotype was seen repeatedly, ten times or more. J is TRBJ1-5 and V is TRBV6-1; D possibly corresponds to TRBD1 (6 bases). Germline V CDR1 and CDR2: MNHNS, SASEGT. Trimming took off 1 base at V and 0 bases at J, with 7 bases between the two ends. The CDR3 covers 15 residues. The DNA of the CDR3 is TGTGCCAGCAGTGAAGGGGGGCATAGCAATCAGCCCCAGCATTTT. Encoded protein: CASSEGGHSNQPQHF.

This clonotype was seen ten or more times. V usage is TRBV5-1 and J usage is TRBJ1-1; possibly TRBD1 for D (5 bases). Looked up from germline, CDR1 is SGHRS and CDR2 is YFSETQ. The V end was cut by 0 bases, the J end by 3 bases, with 12 bases between. The CDR3 length is 15 residues. The CDR3 protein is CASSLALGADTEAFF. DNA for the CDR3: TGCGCCAGCAGCTTGGCTCTCGGGGCGGACACTGAAGCTTTCTTT.

This clonotype was recorded at least ten times. The gene calls are TRBV2 and TRBJ1-1; D perhaps matches TRBD1 (6 bases). Trimming pared 2 bases from V and 3 bases from J, leaving 10 bases between. The CDR3 has 14 residues. The germline V gene has CDR1 SNHLY and CDR2 FYNNEI. The CDR3 loop is CASSELQGDTEAFF. The CDR3 DNA reads as TGTGCCAGCAGTGAACTACAGGGAGACACTGAAGCTTTCTTT.